This T cell receptor beta chain was identified during a study of shared clonotypes between healthy human individuals. Study-wide results and limits: Several donors showed sharing of around 5% of naive CD4 clonotypes. Tissue TCR repertoires likely differ from these blood-only repertoires. Against clonotypes common to all four donors, non-shared ones had lower generation probabilities.

Between the trimmed V and J ends, which lost 0 bases and 12 bases, there was a span of 9 bases. This CDR3 region has 11 residues. Germline V gives CDR1 GTSNPN, CDR2 SVGIG (reference sequence). In the authors' workflow: Junction-only immunoSEQ data arrived without quality scores, meaning filtering differed. TCRdb's table, derived via immunoSEQ multiplex PCR, lists solely in-frame clones and lacks some. V and J calls and clone size are given by that table; D and trimming were obtained from the DNA. The sample yields roughly 2,000,000 clones, around 95% seen once. Worth noting for this clone: Its specificity is unknown.

CD8 cells regarded as naive lacked CD45RO, were positively chosen for CCR7, and omitted terminally differentiated effector memory CD45RA+ cells. The sequenced material came from naive CD8+ T cells from PBMCs. This clonotype originated in a man younger than 35 in good health. Some clones in this sample may be carry-over from other donors' samples. This chain joins TRBV30 and TRBJ2-1, with D tentatively TRBD2 (6 bases). CDR3: CAWSVGDLQFF. The CDR3 nucleotides are TGTGCCTGGAGTGTAGGGGACTTGCAGTTCTTC.